The T cell receptor (beta chain) described here comes from a study of shared clonotypes between healthy human individuals. Every immunoSEQ plate was one replicate of a subset's evenly spread DNA. Unsorted PBMC replicate PCRs drew on about 280 ng DNA, representing some 28,000 T cell genomes. Method: immunoSEQ multiplex PCR; TCRdb's copy keeps in-frame clones and lacks some. The sample has about 510,000 clones, around 79% seen once. This clone has more than one count but fewer than ten. Per germline, CDR1 SGHNT and CDR2 YYREEE (reference sequence). The CDR3 is 15 residues long. V shed 1 base and J shed 2 bases, with 11 bases lying between them. The study enrolled healthy HIV-negative adults without recent acute infections or vaccinations as donors.

The chain links TRBV5-4 to TRBJ2-3; a possible D gene is TRBD2 (6 bases). What was sequenced was PBMCs. The sequence derives from a woman in her forties in good health. Some clones in this sample may be carry-over from other donors' samples. CDR3 in DNA: TGTGCCAGCAGCTTGTTACTAGCTGACACAGATACGCAGTATTTT. It encodes CASSLLLADTDTQYF.